This passage covers 25 T cell receptor beta chains from one sample sequenced in a study of post-analysis software for immune sequencing data. Study-wide findings and caveats: Included in a set of about 5 TRBV segments more frequent in patients than controls were TRBV5-6, TRBV5-1 and TRBV20-1.

TCR beta cDNA libraries had unique molecular identifiers. TCRdb processed the PCR reads anew with MiXCR; each CDR3 protein has one entry. The table lists roughly 400,000 distinct CDR3 sequences, 39% of them singletons. Their antigens are not known. Sequencing was done on a sample of blood. The receptor source for this set is a girl aged 2 to 9 with multiple sclerosis.

Comments on this clonotype: A junction end diverges from the germline sequence, so it may reflect a read error. The chain is built from TRBV7-8 and TRBJ2-5, with D uncertain. In germline, CDR1 is SGHVS, CDR2 FQNEAQ. This CDR3 region has 16 residues. The CDR3 reads CASSFPRLPTRETQYF. In DNA form, the CDR3 reads TGTGCCAGTAGCTTCCCTCGGCTTCCCACAAGAGAGACCCAGTACTTC.

This clonotype was counted between two and nine times. The chain joins TRBV20-1 to TRBJ2-5; perhaps TRBD2 as D (6 bases). The end of the DNA fits TRBJ2-7 better, so the J call may be wrong. This CDR3 spans 15 amino acids. Germline V gives CDR1 DFQATT, CDR2 SNEGSKA (reference sequence). The CDR3 DNA sequence: TGCAGTGCCAATAAGCCGGCTAGCGAGTTATCCGAGCAGTACTTC. Its translation: CSANKPASELSEQYF.

This chain uses TRBV12-3 or TRBV12-4 with TRBJ1-1, with D possibly matching TRBD1 (6 bases). The CDR3 is made up of 13 amino acids. With 5 bases removed from V and 2 bases from J, the gap between germline ends came to 9 bases. The CDR3 spells CASSGQINTEAFF. As DNA, the CDR3 is TGTGCCAGCAGTGGACAGATAAACACTGAAGCTTTCTTT.

This clonotype was seen a handful of times. The chain employs TRBV3-1 and TRBJ2-1; D perhaps matches TRBD1 (6 bases). In germline, CDR1 is LGHDT, CDR2 YNNKEL (reference sequence). CDR3 length equals 17 residues. V lost 2 bases to trimming and J lost 8 bases, with 22 bases between them. The CDR3 here is CASSQYAGALVVDEQFF. The CDR3 DNA follows: TGTGCCAGCAGCCAATACGCAGGGGCATTGGTCGTAGATGAGCAGTTCTTC.

The CDR3 is CASSFHGEVKQFF. In DNA form, the CDR3 reads TGTGCCAGCAGCTTCCATGGGGAGGTAAAGCAGTTCTTC. V is TRBV28 and J is TRBJ2-1; tentatively, D is TRBD2 (6 bases). There are 13 residues in the CDR3. Trimming stripped 6 bases from V and 11 bases from J, with 17 bases between. Germline values: CDR1 MDHEN, CDR2 SYDVKM.

This chain uses TRBV7-9 with TRBJ1-3; D not resolved. CDR1 and CDR2 from the germline V gene are SEHNR and FQNEAQ (reference sequence). Trimming left V 1 base short and J 7 bases short, with 8 bases between. The CDR3 is made up of 13 amino acids. The CDR3 here is CASSLVGYNTIYF. In DNA, the CDR3 is TGTGCCAGCAGCTTAGTCGGTTACAACACCATATATTTT.

The chain has TRBV19 and TRBJ2-7; the D gene is possibly TRBD1 (6 bases). The CDR3 spans 17 residues. Germline CDR1 reads LNHDA; CDR2 reads SQIVND (reference sequence). Trimming shortened V by 4 bases and J by 0 bases, and 19 bases separated the two germline ends. The CDR3 nucleotides read TGTGCCAGTAGTAAGGGGTTGACAGGACTTCTCTCCTACGAGCAGTACTTC. Protein product: CASSKGLTGLLSYEQYF. Supplemented by reference TRBV19 and TRBJ2-7, the full variable domain reads DGGITQSPKYLFRKEGQNVTLSCEQNLNHDAMYWYRQDPGQGLRLIYYSQIVNDFQKGDIAEGYSVSREKKESFPLTVTSAQKNPTAFYLCASSKGLTGLLSYEQYFGPGTRLTVT.

This clonotype appeared a few times. The V gene is TRBV7-9, the J gene TRBJ1-2, with D maybe TRBD1 (6 bases). Germline V lookup: CDR1 SEHNR, CDR2 FQNEAQ (reference sequence). This CDR3 has 15 residues. V was cut by 5 bases and J by 7 bases, with 20 bases left in between. The CDR3, as DNA: TGTGCCAGCAGCAGAAGATCTATGCAGGGGTCTGGCTACACCTTC. It specifies CASSRRSMQGSGYTF.

This clonotype was counted a few times. CDR3 residues: CASTNRQGWETQYF. CDR3 DNA sequence: TGTGCCAGCACCAACCGACAGGGCTGGGAGACCCAGTACTTC. The chain employs TRBV6-2 or TRBV6-3 and TRBJ2-5; the match to TRBD1 covers 7 bases. V gave up 7 bases and J gave up 5 bases; unmatched junction bases: 10. Germline values: CDR1 MNHEY, CDR2 SVGEGT. This CDR3 is 14 amino acids long.

V gene TRBV12-3 or TRBV12-4 combines with J gene TRBJ2-5, with D perhaps being TRBD1 or TRBD2 (6 bases each). The DNA end lines up better with TRBJ2-7; the J call may be wrong. The CDR3 loop spans 15 amino acids. The CDR3 nucleotides are TGTGCCAGCAGTTCGGGGGCGCTCAGTACCCACGAGCAGTACTTC. It codes for CASSSGALSTHEQYF.

This clonotype has just a few counts. The chain employs TRBV7-2 and TRBJ2-7; 8 positions agree with TRBD2. With the DNA end fitting TRBJ2-5 better, the J assignment may be wrong. Germline V gene lookup returns CDR1 SGHTA and CDR2 FQGNSA. This CDR3 has 16 residues. For the CDR3, the DNA is TGTGCCAGCAGCACTAGGGCGGGGGGTAGCGTCGAGACCCAGTACTTC. It encodes CASSTRAGGSVETQYF.

In this sample, this clonotype turned up once. V gene TRBV4-2 combines with J gene TRBJ1-5; a weak D match, TRBD1 (5 bases). Germline V gene lookup returns CDR1 LGHNA and CDR2 YNFKEQ. With 2 bases removed from V and 0 bases from J, the gap between germline ends came to 14 bases. This CDR3 has 17 residues. CDR3 region: CASSQTPGRNSNQPQHF. Written as DNA, the CDR3 is TGTGCCAGCAGCCAAACCCCAGGGAGGAATAGCAATCAGCCCCAGCATTTT.

The sample holds a few counts of this clonotype. The V and J genes are TRBV6-2 or TRBV6-3 and TRBJ1-1; 11 positions match TRBD1. This CDR3 contains 16 residues. CDR1 is MNHEY and CDR2 is SVGEGT in the germline V gene. With 6 bases clipped from V and 4 bases from J, the junction kept 10 bases outside the gene matches. The CDR3, as DNA: TGTGCCAGCAGCCGAGGACAGGGGGCAAGTCGCACTGAAGCTTTCTTT. This encodes CASSRGQGASRTEAFF.

In the case of this clonotype: Germline is not matched at one junction end, which may reflect a read error. The V call is TRBV29-1, the J call TRBJ2-2; D may be TRBD1 or TRBD2 (5 bases each). The CDR3 extends over 14 amino acids. The germline V gene has CDR1 SQVTM and CDR2 ANQGSEA. The CDR3: CSVGAQGRGGELFF. CDR3 sequence (DNA): TGTAGCGTTGGAGCCCAGGGTCGAGGCGGGGAGCTGTTTTTT.

V is TRBV5-1 and J is TRBJ2-1, with D perhaps TRBD1 or TRBD2 (5 bases each). The CDR3 is made up of 15 amino acids. Germline values: CDR1 SGHRS, CDR2 YFSETQ. Trimming pared 4 bases from V and 0 bases from J, leaving 11 bases between. CDR3 DNA sequence: TGCGCCAGCAGCAGGGACGCCAGCTCCTACAATGAGCAGTTCTTC. It encodes CASSRDASSYNEQFF.

This clonotype was detected only a few times. The chain combines TRBV3-1 with TRBJ1-1; the match to TRBD1 covers 8 bases. J gave up 11 bases and V 3 bases, and 5 bases lay outside the gene matches. The CDR3 runs 12 residues. Germline V lookup: CDR1 LGHDT, CDR2 YNNKEL (reference sequence). CDR3 in amino acids: CASSHPRDRAFF. The CDR3 nucleotides are TGTGCCAGCAGCCACCCTCGGGACAGGGCTTTCTTT. The full variable domain, with the rest looked up from reference TRBV3-1 and TRBJ1-1, is DTAVSQTPKYLVTQMGNDKSIKCEQNLGHDTMYWYKQDSKKFLKIMFSYNNKELIINETVPNRFSPKSPDKAHLNLHINSLELGDSAVYFCASSHPRDRAFFGQGTRLTVV.

This clonotype showed up just a few times. The rearrangement links TRBV3-1 to TRBJ2-5; D is possibly TRBD2 (6 bases). Trimming left V 0 bases short and J 5 bases short, with 13 bases between. CDR1 LGHDT and CDR2 YNNKEL come from the germline V gene (reference sequence). This CDR3 contains 15 residues. The CDR3 nucleotides are TGTGCCAGCAGCCAAGATTGGGCAGGGAGGGAGACCCAGTACTTC. Residues: CASSQDWAGRETQYF.

This chain joins TRBV28 and TRBJ2-5, with 8 bases matching TRBD2. The V segment lost 8 bases and the J segment 11 bases; nucleotides outside the gene matches: 10. This CDR3 comprises 12 residues. Germline CDR1 is MDHEN and CDR2 is SYDVKM. The CDR3 is CASREGHREQYF. CDR3 bases: TGTGCCAGCCGGGAGGGGCACAGAGAGCAGTACTTC. The whole variable domain, remainder taken from reference TRBV28 and TRBJ2-5, is DVKVTQSSRYLVKRTGEKVFLECVQDMDHENMFWYRQDPGLGLRLIYFSYDVKMKEKGDIPEGYSVSREKKERFSLILESASTNQTSMYLCASREGHREQYFGPGTRLLVL.

In its sample, this clonotype was seen a few times. The chain combines TRBV29-1 with TRBJ2-5; 10 bases match TRBD1. The end of the DNA aligns better with TRBJ2-7, so the J call may be wrong. This CDR3 contains 13 residues. Germline V gene lookup returns CDR1 SQVTM and CDR2 ANQGSEA. The CDR3 spells CSVDVGQGSEQYF. The CDR3 coding sequence is TGCAGCGTTGACGTGGGACAGGGGAGCGAGCAGTACTTC.

The chain couples TRBV5-1 to TRBJ2-7, with D tentatively TRBD1 (6 bases). Trimming took off 6 bases at V and 0 bases at J, with 13 bases between the two ends. Per germline, CDR1 SGHRS and CDR2 YFSETQ. The CDR3 contains 14 residues. In DNA form, the CDR3 reads TGCGCCAGCACCGGGGACACGAGCTCCTACGAGCAGTACTTC. Encoded protein: CASTGDTSSYEQYF.

This clonotype turned up a few times. The chain has TRBV27 and TRBJ1-2; D remains unclear. The V end was cut by 5 bases, the J end by 5 bases, with 12 bases between. Germline V CDR1 and CDR2: MNHEY, SMNVEV (reference sequence). This CDR3 has 13 residues. Here the CDR3 reads CASSKSLEYGYTF. The CDR3 region has the DNA TGTGCCAGCAGTAAATCCCTAGAATATGGCTACACCTTC.

This chain connects TRBV29-1 to TRBJ2-3; 12 nucleotides line up with TRBD1. V lost 1 base and J lost 6; bases outside the gene matches: 17. The CDR3 spans 19 residues. Germline CDR1 and CDR2: SQVTM and ANQGSEA. CDR3 in DNA: TGCAGCGTTGAAGTCTTCGGGGGGACAGGGGGCGCGGGGCTTGATACGCAGTATTTT. Protein: CSVEVFGGTGGAGLDTQYF.

The rearrangement uses TRBV12-5 and TRBJ2-6; tentatively, D is TRBD1 (6 bases). There are 18 residues in the CDR3. Per germline, CDR1 LGHNT and CDR2 FRNRAP. Trimming stripped 1 base from V and 2 bases from J, with 15 bases between. This CDR3 is CASGLASGQRPGANVLTF. CDR3 DNA sequence: TGTGCTAGTGGTTTGGCCTCGGGACAAAGACCTGGGGCCAACGTCCTGACTTTC. Together with reference TRBV12-5 and TRBJ2-6, the CDR3 gives the full variable domain: DARVTQTPRHKVTEMGQEVTMRCQPILGHNTVFWYRQTMMQGLELLAYFRNRAPLDDSGMPKDRFSAEMPDATLATLKIQPSEPRDSAVYFCASGLASGQRPGANVLTFGAGSRLTVL.

This clonotype was picked up a small number of times. This chain joins TRBV15 and TRBJ2-7; a possible D gene is TRBD2 (7 bases). Looked up from germline, CDR1 is LNHNV and CDR2 is YYDKDF (reference sequence). V was cut by 6 bases and J by 4 bases, with 16 bases left in between. The CDR3 has 14 residues. The CDR3 nucleotides are TGTGCCACCAGAGCGGGACAAGGGGCTTACGAGCAGTACTTC. Its translation is CATRAGQGAYEQYF.

The rearrangement uses TRBV29-1 and TRBJ2-7; the match to TRBD1 covers 7 bases. Germline-derived CDR1 and CDR2 are SQVTM and ANQGSEA. CDR3 size: 13 residues. V dropped 6 bases and J dropped 0; count of bases not matched to a gene: 5. DNA for the CDR3: TGCAGCGTCTCCGACAGGGCCTCCTACGAGCAGTACTTC. Translated: CSVSDRASYEQYF.